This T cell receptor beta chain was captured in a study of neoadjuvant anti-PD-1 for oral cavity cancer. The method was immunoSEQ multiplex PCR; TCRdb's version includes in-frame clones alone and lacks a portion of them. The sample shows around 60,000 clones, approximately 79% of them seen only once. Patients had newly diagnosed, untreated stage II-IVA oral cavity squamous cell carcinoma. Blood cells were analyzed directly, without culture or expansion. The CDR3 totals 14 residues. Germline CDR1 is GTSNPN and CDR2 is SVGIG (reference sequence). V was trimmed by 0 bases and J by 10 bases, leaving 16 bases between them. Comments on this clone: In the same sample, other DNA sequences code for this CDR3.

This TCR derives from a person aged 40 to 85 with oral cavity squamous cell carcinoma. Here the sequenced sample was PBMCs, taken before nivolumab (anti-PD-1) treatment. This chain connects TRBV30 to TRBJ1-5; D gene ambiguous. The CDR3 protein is CAWSVLGELKPQHF. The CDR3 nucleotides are TGTGCCTGGAGTGTACTCGGAGAGCTAAAACCCCAGCATTTT.